This is a list of T cell receptor beta chains from one sample in a study of cytomegalovirus exposure and HLA in healthy donors. Method: immunoSEQ multiplex PCR; TCRdb's copy keeps in-frame clones and lacks some. This sample carries about 120,000 clones, 80% of them seen once, and the ten largest clones take 2.5% to 3%. The sample was PBMCs. The receptors stem from a man under 40 in good health and CMV-seronegative. The CDR3 runs from the conserved cysteine through the conserved F or W. The D gene is left open where the match is weak. Size tells how often a clone was seen (once, few, many) or the class of an expanded clone, and some rows leave it out.

v_gene: TRBV27; d_gene: NA; j_gene: TRBJ2-7; abundance: NA; CDR3aa: CASSLFVPGQDGGEQYF; CDR3nt: TGTGCCAGCAGTTTATTCGTACCCGGACAGGACGGAGGGGAGCAGTACTTC
v_gene: TRBV18; d_gene: TRBD1; j_gene: TRBJ2-7; abundance: NA; CDR3aa: CASSPPKGAEGPYEQYF; CDR3nt: TGTGCCAGCTCACCACCGAAGGGGGCAGAGGGCCCCTACGAGCAGTACTTC
v_gene: TRBV5-1; d_gene: TRBD1; j_gene: TRBJ1-1; abundance: NA; CDR3aa: CASSLGDRGFRTEAFF; CDR3nt: TGCGCCAGCAGCTTGGGGGACAGGGGATTTCGCACTGAAGCTTTCTTT
v_gene: TRBV5-1; d_gene: NA; j_gene: TRBJ2-7; abundance: once; CDR3aa: CASSLGFGSGDEQYF; CDR3nt: TGCGCCAGCAGCTTGGGTTTTGGATCGGGGGACGAGCAGTACTTC
v_gene: TRBV5-1; d_gene: NA; j_gene: TRBJ2-5; abundance: NA; CDR3aa: CASSLEGWGVQETQYF; CDR3nt: TGCGCCAGCAGCTTGGAGGGTTGGGGGGTTCAAGAGACCCAGTACTTC
v_gene: TRBV9; d_gene: TRBD1; j_gene: TRBJ2-7; abundance: once; CDR3aa: CASSEGQGFAYEQYF; CDR3nt: TGTGCCAGCAGCGAGGGACAGGGTTTTGCCTACGAGCAGTACTTC
v_gene: TRBV5-6; d_gene: TRBD1; j_gene: TRBJ2-7; abundance: NA; CDR3aa: CASSTGTGGFFYEQYF; CDR3nt: TGTGCCAGCAGCACCGGGACAGGGGGTTTTTTCTACGAGCAGTACTTC
v_gene: TRBV6-5; d_gene: TRBD1; j_gene: TRBJ1-5; abundance: few; CDR3aa: CASSQDRDSNQPQHF; CDR3nt: TGTGCCAGCAGCCAAGACAGGGATAGCAATCAGCCCCAGCATTTT
v_gene: TRBV7-2; d_gene: NA; j_gene: TRBJ2-5; abundance: once; CDR3aa: CASSRVGLQETQYF; CDR3nt: TGTGCCAGCAGCCGTGTGGGACTCCAAGAGACCCAGTACTTC
v_gene: TRBV29-1; d_gene: NA; j_gene: TRBJ2-1; abundance: NA; CDR3aa: CSVVLPSRNEQFF; CDR3nt: TGCAGCGTTGTTTTACCTAGCCGCAATGAGCAGTTCTTC
v_gene: TRBV29-1; d_gene: NA; j_gene: TRBJ2-1; abundance: few; CDR3aa: CSVVRRTYNEQFF; CDR3nt: TGCAGCGTAGTTAGGAGGACCTACAATGAGCAGTTCTTC
v_gene: TRBV28; d_gene: NA; j_gene: TRBJ1-1; abundance: few; CDR3aa: CASSLIMLGARTEAFF; CDR3nt: TGTGCCAGCAGTTTAATAATGTTGGGGGCGCGAACTGAAGCTTTCTTT
v_gene: TRBV7-2; d_gene: TRBD1; j_gene: TRBJ2-7; abundance: once; CDR3aa: CASSFLDRSSYEQYF; CDR3nt: TGTGCCAGCAGCTTCCTGGACAGGTCTTCCTACGAGCAGTACTTC
v_gene: TRBV7-6; d_gene: TRBD2; j_gene: TRBJ2-7; abundance: once; CDR3aa: CASSARLAGVPYEQYF; CDR3nt: TGTGCCAGCAGCGCCCGACTAGCGGGAGTCCCCTACGAGCAGTACTTC
v_gene: TRBV2; d_gene: TRBD2; j_gene: TRBJ2-5; abundance: NA; CDR3aa: CASSEATSSSQETQYF; CDR3nt: TGTGCCAGCAGTGAAGCGACTAGCTCCTCCCAAGAGACCCAGTACTTC
v_gene: TRBV4-3; d_gene: TRBD2; j_gene: TRBJ2-7; abundance: NA; CDR3aa: CASSQEVGPGLAPSYEQYF; CDR3nt: TGCGCCAGCAGCCAAGAGGTAGGACCCGGACTAGCGCCTTCCTACGAGCAGTACTTC